Below, 2 T cell receptor beta chains from the same sample are listed, as sequenced in a study of metastatic and nonmetastatic thyroid tumors (dated by TCRdb to the early 2020s). No patient had received any treatment before thyroid surgery. Library generation was performed with PCR. Sequencer: Illumina HiSeq 4000. Using fastp trimming at Q25 and MiXCR clonotype assembly, TCRdb reanalyzed the public sequencing data and kept in-frame beta chains. This sample comprises 35,000 to 45,000 clones, less than 25% of them detected only once. The biggest ten clones account for about a sixth of the sample. The specimen was blood. These receptors originate from a female donor with papillary thyroid cancer or a benign thyroid nodule (not recorded which). Some clones in this sample may be carry-over from other donors' samples.

This clone was seen more than once but under ten times. The chain recombines TRBV6-1 with TRBJ2-7; the D is unclear. Between the trimmed V and J ends, which lost 7 bases and 6 bases, there was a span of 13 bases. Per germline, CDR1 MNHNS and CDR2 SASEGT. CDR3 length equals 12 residues. This chain's CDR3 is CASKTGDLEQYF. CDR3 coding DNA: TGTGCCAGCAAAACCGGAGATCTCGAGCAGTACTTC.

V gene TRBV7-3 combines with J gene TRBJ2-5, with D perhaps matching TRBD1 or TRBD2 (6 bases each). Germline values: CDR1 SGHTA, CDR2 FQGTGA. This CDR3 spans 16 amino acids. With 5 bases removed from V and 4 bases from J, the gap between germline ends came to 20 bases. CDR3 DNA sequence: TGTGCCAGCAGCCAAGGAGGGGGTGGTTCGGGAGAGACCCAGTACTTC. It encodes CASSQGGGGSGETQYF. Looking up the rest from reference TRBV7-3 and TRBJ2-5 gives the full variable domain: GAGVSQTPSNKVTEKGKYVELRCDPISGHTALYWYRQSLGQGPEFLIYFQGTGAADDSGLPNDRFFAVRPEGSVSTLKIQRTERGDSAVYLCASSQGGGGSGETQYFGPGTRLLVL.